The 29 T cell receptor beta chains below were found in one sample sequenced in a study of prognosis after radiotherapy for stage I lung cancer. The authors amplified TCR beta CDR3 from genomic DNA using two-round multiplex PCR. Gene-specific TRBV and TRBJ primers were used in PCR round one. One entry per CDR3 protein, called by TCRdb with MiXCR from the multiplex PCR reads. The data contain over 9,000 distinct CDR3 sequences, approximately 40% of them singletons. Sequenced material: PBMCs, taken before or after stereotactic body radiation therapy (not recorded which). All receptors come from a donor over 45 with non-small cell lung cancer.

This clonotype occurred once. One end of the junction fails to match germline, which may point to a read error. V usage is TRBV30 and J usage is TRBJ2-7; unclear D gene. The germline V gene has CDR1 GTSNPN and CDR2 SVGIG (reference sequence). This CDR3 contains 15 residues. The CDR3 DNA is TGTGCCTGGAGTACCACCGGAGCGCTCCCCTACGGGCAGTACTTC. This gives the protein CAWSTTGALPYGQYF.

There are many counts of this clonotype. This chain links TRBV20-1 with TRBJ2-2; D is perhaps TRBD1 (5 bases). The CDR3 sequence is 15 residues long. V was trimmed by 0 bases and J by 1 base, leaving 9 bases between them. The V gene's germline CDR1 is DFQATT and CDR2 SNEGSKA (reference sequence). DNA for the CDR3: TGCAGTGCTAGAGACGGCCAGGGGAACACCGGGGAGCTGTTTTTT. Its translation: CSARDGQGNTGELFF.

CDR3 DNA sequence: TGTGCCACCAGTGATAACCAGGGAACCATCCTATCAGACACAGATACGCAGTATTTT. Amino acids: CATSDNQGTILSDTDTQYF. The chain uses TRBV24-1 and TRBJ2-3; tentative D call: TRBD1 (5 bases). Germline loops: CDR1 KGHDR, CDR2 SFDVKD. This CDR3 has 19 amino acids. Trimming cost V 3 bases and J 2 bases, with 23 bases left between them.

V is TRBV7-3 and J is TRBJ2-1; 7 bases are shared with TRBD2. Trimming took 5 bases from V and 4 from J; bases not matched to a gene: 17. From germline, CDR1 is SGHTA and CDR2 FQGTGA. This CDR3 is 18 amino acids long. The CDR3 sequence is CASSQTGGAGSSYNEQFF. CDR3 DNA: TGTGCCAGCAGCCAAACCGGCGGAGCGGGGAGCTCATACAATGAGCAGTTCTTC.

This sequence joins TRBV6-2 or TRBV6-3 and TRBJ2-2; 11 bases match TRBD2. The CDR3 is 16 residues long. V shed 6 bases and J 1 base; nucleotides not matched to a gene: 4. Germline lookup yields CDR1 MNHEY and CDR2 SVGEGT. CDR3 protein: CASRFSGRGNTGELFF. The CDR3 coding sequence is TGTGCCAGCAGATTTAGCGGGAGGGGGAACACCGGGGAGCTGTTTTTT.

This clonotype is medium-sized by share. The chain employs TRBV6-1 and TRBJ2-7, with D possibly being TRBD2 (5 bases). Germline CDR1 and CDR2: MNHNS and SASEGT. The CDR3 is 13 amino acids. Trimming shortened V by 6 bases and J by 2 bases, and 11 bases separated the two germline ends. CDR3 sequence (DNA): TGTGCCAGCAGCCTTAGCGCCACCTACGAGCAGTACTTC. Translation gives CASSLSATYEQYF.

Many counts were recorded for this clonotype. This chain connects TRBV19 to TRBJ1-1; a weak D match, TRBD1 (5 bases). The V end was cut by 5 bases, the J end by 5 bases, with 21 bases between. Germline CDR1 LNHDA, CDR2 SQIVND (reference sequence). This CDR3 is built from 16 residues. CDR3 DNA sequence: TGTGCCAGTAGTCAAAGTGCGAGGGGCCGTACGACTGAAGCTTTCTTT. Amino acids: CASSQSARGRTTEAFF.

This clonotype was seen repeatedly, ten times or more. The rearrangement links TRBV4-2 to TRBJ2-5; a weak D match, TRBD2 (6 bases). V lost 1 base and J lost 4, with 10 bases in between. Germline CDR1 is LGHNA and CDR2 is YNFKEQ. This CDR3 has 14 residues. The CDR3, as DNA: TGTGCCAGCAGCCAAGGTACTAGCCGAGAGACCCAGTACTTC. Amino acids: CASSQGTSRETQYF.

The chain employs TRBV25-1 and TRBJ1-1, with 8 bases that match TRBD1. CDR3 size: 17 residues. Trimming removed 0 bases from V and 8 bases from J; junction bases left unmatched: 14. CDR1 MGHDK and CDR2 SYGVNS come from the germline V gene. CDR3 sequence reads: CASSEYRGRKGWGEAFF. The CDR3 nucleotides are TGTGCCAGCAGTGAATACAGGGGGCGGAAAGGCTGGGGAGAAGCTTTCTTT.

This clonotype showed up many times. The V and J genes are TRBV7-2 and TRBJ2-5; the D call may be TRBD1 or TRBD2 (6 bases each). The V and J ends lost 4 bases and 4 bases respectively, with 16 bases between them. The CDR3 covers 15 residues. Germline V lookup: CDR1 SGHTA, CDR2 FQGNSA. CDR3 protein: CASSYPPGGGETQYF. The DNA for the CDR3 is TGTGCCAGCAGCTATCCCCCCGGGGGCGGAGAGACCCAGTACTTC.

This clonotype was picked up many times. J is TRBJ2-7 and V is TRBV13; tentatively, D is TRBD1 (5 bases). Germline CDR1 and CDR2: PRHDT and FYEKMQ (reference sequence). The CDR3 runs 13 residues. The V end was cut by 0 bases, the J end by 4 bases, with 7 bases between. The CDR3 reads CASSLGTAYEQYF. Here the CDR3 DNA reads TGTGCCAGCAGCTTAGGGACAGCTTACGAGCAGTACTTC. The entire variable domain, with the rest obtained from reference TRBV13 and TRBJ2-7, is as follows: AAGVIQSPRHLIKEKRETATLKCYPIPRHDTVYWYQQGPGQDPQFLISFYEKMQSDKGSIPDRFSAQQFSDYHSELNMSSLELGDSALYFCASSLGTAYEQYFGPGTRLTVT.

The rearrangement uses TRBV12-3 or TRBV12-4 and TRBJ2-1; perhaps TRBD2 as D (6 bases). V dropped 5 bases and J dropped 5 bases, with 22 bases sitting between them. The CDR3 has 17 residues. The CDR3: CASSARLERGFDNEQFF. CDR3 DNA: TGTGCCAGCAGTGCCCGACTAGAGAGGGGCTTTGACAATGAGCAGTTCTTC.

At least ten counts were recorded for this clonotype. This chain uses TRBV9 with TRBJ1-4; D ambiguous. The germline V and J ends were trimmed by 0 bases and 8 bases, with 14 bases remaining between them. Germline loops: CDR1 SGDLS, CDR2 YYNGEE. CDR3 length: 15 residues. The CDR3 sequence is CASSVGADSREKLFF. The DNA of the CDR3 is TGTGCCAGCAGCGTAGGGGCAGACTCTAGGGAAAAACTGTTTTTT. Full variable domain (rest looked up from reference TRBV9 and TRBJ1-4): DSGVTQTPKHLITATGQRVTLRCSPRSGDLSVYWYQQSLDQGLQFLIQYYNGEERAKGNILERFSAQQFPDLHSELNLSSLELGDSALYFCASSVGADSREKLFFGSGTQLSVL.

This chain joins TRBV2 and TRBJ1-1; D might be TRBD1 (6 bases). This CDR3 has 12 amino acids. CDR1 and CDR2 from the germline V gene are SNHLY and FYNNEI. V was shortened by 8 bases and J by 8 bases, with 15 bases between the two germline ends. The chain's CDR3 is CASGPRGVEAFF. The CDR3 bases are TGTGCCAGCGGCCCGAGGGGGGTAGAAGCTTTCTTT.

The CDR3 loop is CASSPRANQPQHF. As DNA, the CDR3 is TGTGCCAGCTCACCGCGGGCCAATCAGCCCCAGCATTTT. The chain joins TRBV18 to TRBJ1-5; D unclear. There are 13 residues in the CDR3. Trimming cost V 3 bases and J 3 bases, with 6 bases left between them. Germline V CDR1 and CDR2: KGHSH, LQKENI.

In its sample, this clonotype was seen many times. The chain employs TRBV14 and TRBJ1-6; 8 bases map to TRBD1. The V gene end was trimmed by 5 bases and the J gene end by 10 bases; junction bases not matched to a gene: 10. The CDR3 is 15 amino acids. The V gene's germline CDR1 is SGHDN and CDR2 FVKESK. The CDR3 loop reads CASSSRGQGWSPLHF. The CDR3 coding sequence is TGTGCCAGCAGCAGCAGAGGACAGGGTTGGTCACCCCTCCACTTT.

This clonotype has at least ten counts. This sequence joins TRBV30 and TRBJ2-3, with D maybe TRBD1 (5 bases). V lost 0 bases and J 6 bases, leaving 13 bases between the germline ends. The CDR3 contains 14 residues. Looked up from germline, CDR1 is GTSNPN and CDR2 is SVGIG (reference sequence). The CDR3 loop is CAWSVGMGLDTQYF. DNA of the CDR3: TGTGCCTGGAGTGTAGGTATGGGGCTCGATACGCAGTATTTT.

The chain is built from TRBV6-9 and TRBJ2-7; D is unclear. This CDR3 comprises 11 residues. The V and J ends lost 4 bases and 3 bases respectively, with 4 bases between them. CDR1 MNHGY and CDR2 SVAAGI come from the germline V gene. The CDR3 is CASSFNYEQYF. The CDR3 region has the DNA TGTGCCAGCAGTTTCAACTACGAGCAGTACTTC.

Ten or more counts support this clonotype. J is TRBJ2-3 and V is TRBV5-5, with TRBD2 matching 15 bases. The germline V gene has CDR1 SGHKS and CDR2 YYEKEE (reference sequence). The CDR3 has 18 residues. Trimming cost V 0 bases and J 1 base; bases outside gene matches: 3. The CDR3 loop reads CASSLGTSGGAGTDTQYF. CDR3 nucleotides: TGTGCCAGCAGCTTGGGGACTAGCGGGGGGGCCGGCACAGATACGCAGTATTTT.

This clonotype was seen ten or more times. The chain carries TRBV7-3 and TRBJ2-5; no firm D call. The CDR3 is made up of 15 amino acids. Germline CDR1 and CDR2: SGHTA and FQGTGA. V lost 2 bases, J lost 0 bases, and 10 bases lay in between. As DNA, the CDR3 is TGTGCCAGCAGCTTATTTGGCTGGAACCAAGAGACCCAGTACTTC. This sequence encodes CASSLFGWNQETQYF.

About this clonotype itself: A read error is the likely source, as a far larger clone sits one nucleotide away. The rearrangement uses TRBV7-9 and TRBJ2-7; the D call may be TRBD1 or TRBD2 (5 bases each). This CDR3 is built from 14 residues. Per germline, CDR1 SEHNR and CDR2 FQNEAQ (reference sequence). The CDR3: CSSSLGAGSYEQYF. In DNA, the CDR3 is TGTTCCAGCAGCTTAGGGGCAGGGAGCTACGAGCAGTACTTC.

Notes on this clonotype: Being one base from a much bigger clone, this may be a read error. The genes are TRBV28 and TRBJ1-1; D possibly corresponds to TRBD1 (6 bases). CDR1 is MDHEN, CDR2 SYDVKM, per germline. V lost 6 bases and J 0 bases, leaving 14 bases between the germline ends. This CDR3 is built from 15 residues. The CDR3 nucleotides are TGTGCCAGCAGAGGGGGATGGGCCATGAACACTGAAGCTTTCTTT. Its translation: CASRGGWAMNTEAFF.

This clonotype occurred many times. The chain carries TRBV4-3 and TRBJ1-6; D gene ambiguous. The CDR3 contains 16 residues. V was cut by 4 bases and J by 8 bases, with 18 bases left in between. Germline V gene lookup returns CDR1 LGHNA and CDR2 YSLEER. CDR3 nucleotides: TGCGCCAGCAGCCTGTTCAGGTCCTCAGCGGATTCACCCCTCCACTTT. It codes for CASSLFRSSADSPLHF.

This clonotype was counted many times. This rearrangement joins TRBV20-1 to TRBJ2-3; D is ambiguous. V gave up 0 bases and J gave up 0 bases, with 4 bases separating them. Germline assignment: CDR1 DFQATT and CDR2 SNEGSKA (reference sequence). This CDR3 comprises 13 residues. As DNA, the CDR3 is TGCAGTGCTAGAGAGCTAAGCACAGATACGCAGTATTTT. As protein: CSARELSTDTQYF.

This clonotype was seen ten or more times. The gene calls are TRBV7-8 and TRBJ2-7; 10 nucleotides match TRBD2. The CDR3 contains 16 residues. In germline, CDR1 is SGHVS, CDR2 FQNEAQ. The junction had 9 bases not matched to a gene; V was cut back by 4 bases and J by 3 bases. The CDR3 region is CASSSASGTSVYEQYF. The DNA for the CDR3 is TGTGCCAGCAGCTCCGCATCGGGGACTAGCGTCTACGAGCAGTACTTC. Combining the CDR3 with reference TRBV7-8 and TRBJ2-7 gives the whole variable domain GAGVSQSPRYKVAKRGQDVALRCDPISGHVSLFWYQQALGQGPEFLTYFQNEAQLDKSGLPSDRFFAERPEGSVSTLKIQRTQQEDSAVYLCASSSASGTSVYEQYFGPGTRLTVT.

The rearrangement links TRBV5-1 to TRBJ1-4; D is perhaps TRBD1 (5 bases). Germline V gives CDR1 SGHRS, CDR2 YFSETQ. V lost 0 bases and J lost 8, with 8 bases in between. The CDR3 spans 13 residues. The CDR3 is CASSLGGVEKLFF. CDR3 DNA: TGCGCCAGCAGCTTGGGGGGCGTAGAAAAACTGTTTTTT.

This clonotype appeared many times. The gene calls are TRBV24-1 and TRBJ2-2; D not resolved. The CDR3 has 13 residues. V dropped 9 bases and J dropped 2 bases, with 9 bases sitting between them. Germline CDR1 reads KGHDR; CDR2 reads SFDVKD. Here the CDR3 reads CATRPPNTGELFF. CDR3 sequence (DNA): TGTGCCACCCGGCCCCCCAACACCGGGGAGCTGTTTTTT.

In this sample, this clonotype is medium-sized (0.01 to 0.1%). The chain has TRBV27 and TRBJ2-7; the D gene is possibly TRBD1 (6 bases). CDR1 MNHEY and CDR2 SMNVEV come from the germline V gene (reference sequence). CDR3 length: 17 residues. The V end lost 1 base, the J end lost 2 bases, and 18 bases lay between the germline ends. The CDR3 bases are TGTGCCAGCAGTTTATGGGGGCCGGGACGGGCTACCTACGAGCAGTACTTC. Its protein is CASSLWGPGRATYEQYF.

The chain uses TRBV7-9 and TRBJ2-2; D not certain. Deletions cut 0 bases from V and 4 bases from J, with 0 bases between. Germline loops: CDR1 SEHNR, CDR2 FQNEAQ (reference sequence). CDR3 length: 12 amino acids. The CDR3 loop is CASSLATGELFF. CDR3 coding DNA: TGTGCCAGCAGCTTAGCCACCGGGGAGCTGTTTTTT.